Listed here is a single T cell receptor beta chain. The antigen this receptor binds is unknown. Base qualities are not at hand, and no much larger clone is one base apart. In total, just over 650 healthy bone marrow donors made up the cohort. At the time of sampling, every cohort member was nominally healthy, though immune exposures that went unrecorded were likely present. The donor tested CMV seropositive, placing the donor among the roughly 300 seropositive members of the cohort. Each donor provided a peripheral blood sample, and peripheral blood mononuclear cells were used for TCR beta sequencing. Genomic DNA was extracted from the blood cell samples with the Qiagen DNeasy Blood Extraction Kit. This sample was included in a study of cytomegalovirus exposure and HLA in healthy donors (dated by TCRdb to 2016 to 2017). For the wider study: According to an earlier analysis of 550 to 750 of the donors, about 179 million T cells yielded roughly 110 million unique TCR beta sequences and about 300 Gb of sequence data. Both class I and class II loci were covered by HLA typing, at four-digit resolution. Across 300 to 500 genotyped donors of the cohort, an average of about 200,000 unique TCR beta nucleotide sequences per donor were sequenced, and roughly 20% of those sequences were non-productive. Typing coverage differed by locus: A, B, C, DRB1 and DQB1 were typed in roughly 620-630 donors, DQA1 in about 560, DPA1 in approximately 610, and DPB1 in approximately 450. A later genetic analysis used genome-wide SNP genotypes for about three fifths of the 666 donors, treating that subset as a discovery cohort. A later analysis re-examined previously published TCR beta repertoires from more than 650 donors and added high-resolution HLA genotyping to investigate patterns of TCR occurrence. Of the 300 to 400 genotyped donors, 65% to 90% fell in the genetic ancestry cluster associated with self-reported Caucasian donors. Rather than drawing on any new phenotypic data, the later analysis identified candidate immune exposures from TCR beta sequences and the way those sequences occurred across donors. The study aimed to test whether cataloging public T cell receptors could reveal signatures of past pathogen exposure. To decide whether each TCR beta V gene segment behaved as functional or pseudogenic, an earlier analysis of 587 of the donors relied on high-throughput TCR beta sequencing. The study profiled the T cell repertoires of some 610 subjects by immunosequencing and related them to cytomegalovirus serostatus. Donor age, sex, ethnicity and CMV serostatus were compiled together with the repertoire data. A separate validation cohort of 100 to 150 different subjects was used in addition to the approximately 640-subject first cohort. The study combined high-throughput TCR immunosequencing, statistical association of individual TCRs with disease status, and machine learning to predict cytomegalovirus infection status. About 320 gigabases of sequencing data and 80 million or so unique TCR sequences were included in an early release covering about 700 HLA-typed donors. Four to six DR-DQ haplotypes were handled as single units for association and clustering, since linkage in the cohort was strong. Every discovery cohort repertoire had been produced on one sequencing platform.

Library preparation used the immunoSEQ multiplex PCR assay. For the multiplex PCR, a mixture combining 60 forward primers for TCR Vbeta segments and 13 reverse primers for TCR Jbeta segments was used. The CDR3 region of rearranged TCR beta genes was amplified from genomic DNA with a multiplex PCR assay. On the Illumina HiSeq System, the amplified TCR beta libraries were sequenced as 87-base-pair reads. The paper's processing steps were these. A later analysis tallied roughly 80 million unique TCR beta chains across the 700 or so repertoires, and approximately 11 million of those chains were shared by two or more donors. A nearest-neighbor algorithm error-corrected the raw reads and collapsed the reads into unique sequences, merging closely related sequences to remove PCR and sequencing errors. CDR3 sequences were aligned to IMGT reference sequences to assign V, D and J gene segments. For a sequence to be retained, at least a six-nucleotide match to both a V gene segment and a J gene segment was required. Rearrangements were classified as productive when the CDR3 lacked stop codons and remained in frame with V and J, and all other rearrangements were classified as non-productive. CDR3 was defined by IMGT convention, running from the second conserved V-encoded cysteine to the conserved J-encoded phenylalanine. The earlier analysis of 587 of the donors excluded sequences that lacked an unambiguous match to a single V gene segment. In an earlier analysis of some 590 of the donors, a V segment was called functional when productive rearrangements were above 56.7%, and segregating when the standard deviation between donors exceeded 5%. A statistical classification framework was built to diagnose cytomegalovirus status from the catalog of TCR beta chain sequences. A later analysis assigned V and J genes by comparing TCR nucleotide sequences with IMGT/GENE-DB human TR gene sequences. The TCRdist pipeline was used in a later analysis to assign CDR3 sequences and most-parsimonious VDJ recombination scenarios. A later analysis defined each TCR beta chain by its CDR3 amino acid sequence plus V-gene family, and excluded reads lacking a unique V-gene family. To address suspected cross-contamination and a sequencing artifact, a later analysis removed 550 to 750 highly shared, low-generation-probability nucleotide sequences. For each public chain, a later analysis derived a clonal expansion index from normalized ranks of inferred template counts within each repertoire. In a later analysis, generation probabilities were computed with a VDJ recombination model fitted to out-of-frame rearrangements, and the resulting probabilities were checked against IGoR. In a later analysis, hypergeometric tests were used to score TCR-TCR, TCR-HLA and TCR-CMV co-occurrence, with a repertoire-size bias correction applied to TCR pairs. False discovery rates were estimated in a later analysis by permuting HLA or CMV assignments 20 times. A later analysis grouped co-occurring TCRs with DBSCAN, adding TCRdist sequence similarity when clustering within HLA-allele-positive subsets. Co-occurrence clustering excluded repertoires with fewer than 30,000 or more than 120,000 public chains, plus five with anomalous nucleotide sharing. TCRdb re-hosts the immuneACCESS table, in-frame sequences only. Its copies lack some clones; in the studies checked, an unresolved V gene accounts for under half of them, and the cause for the rest is not known. V and J calls and clone size are given by that table; D and trimming were obtained from the DNA. The sample profile shows approximately 100,000 clones; around 77% of them were found once. Together, the top ten hold approximately 9.9% of the sample.

Points the paper makes about the study in general: In an earlier analysis of some 550 of the donors, most TCR beta V segments were observed in productive rearrangements about 87% or about 30% of the time, broadly matching IMGT annotations. Strong co-occurrence of HLA alleles, especially DR and DQ, made assigning TCR associations to individual alleles difficult. The study listed approximately 150 TCR beta chains as associated with cytomegalovirus. A later genetic analysis reported fewer N-insertions in productive TCRs among donors in an Asian-associated ancestry cluster than the roughly 690-donor mean. Seventeen rarely observed V segments, including chromosome 9 orphons, were excluded from the earlier analysis of just under 600 of the donors because counts were too low. For the cohort, immune exposure information was limited to CMV serostatus. At a false discovery rate of 0.05, a later analysis linked about 17,000 TCR beta sequences to specific HLA alleles. A cluster of highly shared sequence variants was judged likely to represent a technical artifact of the sequencing pipeline. A later analysis found that TCR association rates varied across HLA loci, with DRB1 alleles showing the most associated TCRs and HLA-C alleles the fewest. A further reported finding was that TCR beta sequences accurately predicted the HLA-A and HLA-B alleles for most subjects in the first cohort. A few of the identified cytomegalovirus-associated TCR beta chains were confirmed in vitro to be specific for cytomegalovirus antigens. While some public TCRs were present in many individuals, most TCR sequences turned up only very rarely across donors. Because HLA typing was missing for some donors at each locus, association tests included only the typed subset. The classifier was reported to diagnose cytomegalovirus status with high specificity and sensitivity in both the original and validation cohorts. V-gene and J-gene trimming of TCR beta chains was associated with a missense DCLRE1C variant in a later genetic analysis, and the association was replicated in an independent cohort. Correlated functional status among segregating V segments might be attributable to linkage disequilibrium, but an unknown experimental factor could not be ruled out. The authors suggested that the approach could potentially be generalized to other disease states and immunological phenotypes. In a later analysis, HLA-associated TCR beta chains showed more clonal expansion and lower generation probabilities than non-associated chains that were equally common. Several of the top co-occurrence clusters appeared to be linked to parvovirus B19, influenza, CMV and Epstein-Barr virus, according to a later analysis. Sequencing depth was assumed to be roughly uniform across donors in the presence/absence analyses, though that assumption may not hold. This cohort had only TCR beta chains sequenced, and the lack of alpha or paired-chain data limited which features could be detected. Most CMV-associated TCR beta chains appeared to be HLA-restricted in a later analysis, and the HLA associations seemed to be driven largely by CMV exposure.

The material sequenced was PBMCs. The receptor was derived from a man between 35 and 55 years old in good health and CMV-seropositive.

The nucleotides read TGCGCCAGCAGTCGGGACAGGGGGTTCTACGAGCAGTACTTC. This sequence encodes CASSRDRGFYEQYF. Rearrangement joined TRBV10-2 to TRBJ2-7, with 11 bases matching TRBD1. CDR1 WSHSY and CDR2 SAAADI were looked up in the germline V gene. Unmatched junction bases come to 3, with V trimmed by 5 bases and J by 3 bases. Its CDR3 holds 14 amino acids, cysteine through phenylalanine. The read is trimmed to its CDR3 DNA, 42 bases read in frame from base 1.